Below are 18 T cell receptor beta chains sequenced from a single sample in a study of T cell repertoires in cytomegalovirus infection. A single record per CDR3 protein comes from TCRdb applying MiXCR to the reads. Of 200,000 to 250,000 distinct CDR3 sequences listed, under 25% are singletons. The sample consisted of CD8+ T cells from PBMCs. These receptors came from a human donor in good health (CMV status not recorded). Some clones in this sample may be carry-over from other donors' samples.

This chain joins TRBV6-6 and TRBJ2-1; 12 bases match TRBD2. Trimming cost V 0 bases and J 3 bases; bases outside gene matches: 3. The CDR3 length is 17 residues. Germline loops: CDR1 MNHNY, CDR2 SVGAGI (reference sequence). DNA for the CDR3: TGTGCCAGCAGTTACTCGACTAGCGGGAGCTACTACAATGAGCAGTTCTTC. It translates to CASSYSTSGSYYNEQFF.

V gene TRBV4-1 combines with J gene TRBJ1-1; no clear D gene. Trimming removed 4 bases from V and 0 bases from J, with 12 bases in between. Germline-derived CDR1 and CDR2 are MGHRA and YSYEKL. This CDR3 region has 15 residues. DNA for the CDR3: TGCGCCAGCAGCCTGATTTTATCGCTGAACACTGAAGCTTTCTTT. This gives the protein CASSLILSLNTEAFF.

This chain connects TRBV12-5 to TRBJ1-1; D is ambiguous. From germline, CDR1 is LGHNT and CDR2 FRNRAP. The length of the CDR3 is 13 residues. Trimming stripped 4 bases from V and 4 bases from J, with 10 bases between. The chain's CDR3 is CASGSPWTTEAFF. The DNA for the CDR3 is TGTGCTAGTGGTTCCCCCTGGACCACTGAAGCTTTCTTT.

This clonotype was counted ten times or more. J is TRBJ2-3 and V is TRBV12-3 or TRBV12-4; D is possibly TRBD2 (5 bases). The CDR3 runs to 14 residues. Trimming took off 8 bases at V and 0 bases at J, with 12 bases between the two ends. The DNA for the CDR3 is TGTGCCAGCTCATCGACTACTAGCACAGATACGCAGTATTTT. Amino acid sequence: CASSSTTSTDTQYF.

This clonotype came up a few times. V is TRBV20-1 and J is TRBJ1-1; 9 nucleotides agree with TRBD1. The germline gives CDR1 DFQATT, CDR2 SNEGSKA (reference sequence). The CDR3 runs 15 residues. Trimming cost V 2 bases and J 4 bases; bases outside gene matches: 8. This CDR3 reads CSARPGQGGVTEAFF. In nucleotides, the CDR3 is TGCAGTGCTAGACCGGGACAGGGCGGGGTCACTGAAGCTTTCTTT.

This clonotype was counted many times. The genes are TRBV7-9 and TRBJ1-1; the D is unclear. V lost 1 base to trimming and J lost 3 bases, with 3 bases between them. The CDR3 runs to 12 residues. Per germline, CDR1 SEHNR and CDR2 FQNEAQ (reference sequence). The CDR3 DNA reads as TGTGCCAGCAGCTTAGAGGACACTGAAGCTTTCTTT. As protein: CASSLEDTEAFF. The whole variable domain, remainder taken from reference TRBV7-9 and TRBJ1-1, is DTGVSQNPRHKITKRGQNVTFRCDPISEHNRLYWYRQTLGQGPEFLTYFQNEAQLEKSRLLSDRFSAERPKGSFSTLEIQRTEQGDSAMYLCASSLEDTEAFFGQGTRLTVV.

The CDR3 is CSARELDRTYNEQFF. CDR3 coding DNA: TGCAGTGCTAGAGAATTGGACAGAACTTACAATGAGCAGTTCTTC. The gene calls are TRBV20-1 and TRBJ2-1; possibly TRBD1 for D (6 bases). Trimming left V 0 bases short and J 4 bases short, with 13 bases between. Germline-derived CDR1 and CDR2 are DFQATT and SNEGSKA (reference sequence). The CDR3 length is 15 residues.

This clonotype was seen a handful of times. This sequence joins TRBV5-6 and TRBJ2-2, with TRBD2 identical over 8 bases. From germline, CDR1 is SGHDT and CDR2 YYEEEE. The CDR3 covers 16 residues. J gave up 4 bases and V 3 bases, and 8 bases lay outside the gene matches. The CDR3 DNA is TGTGCCAGCAGCTATGGAGCGGGGGCCTCCACCGGGGAGCTGTTTTTT. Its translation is CASSYGAGASTGELFF.

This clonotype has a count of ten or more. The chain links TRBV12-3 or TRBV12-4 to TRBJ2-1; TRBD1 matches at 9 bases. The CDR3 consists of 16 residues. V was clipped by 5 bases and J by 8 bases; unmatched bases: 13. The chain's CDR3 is CASSPWGTGSFHEQFF. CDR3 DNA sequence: TGTGCCAGCAGTCCCTGGGGGACAGGGAGCTTCCATGAGCAGTTCTTC.

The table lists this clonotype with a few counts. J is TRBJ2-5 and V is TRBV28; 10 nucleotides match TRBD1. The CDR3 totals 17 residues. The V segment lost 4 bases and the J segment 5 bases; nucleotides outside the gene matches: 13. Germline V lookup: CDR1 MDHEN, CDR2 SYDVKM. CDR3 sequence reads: CASSSLGTGDVWETQYF. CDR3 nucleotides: TGTGCCAGCAGTTCACTCGGGACAGGGGACGTCTGGGAGACCCAGTACTTC.

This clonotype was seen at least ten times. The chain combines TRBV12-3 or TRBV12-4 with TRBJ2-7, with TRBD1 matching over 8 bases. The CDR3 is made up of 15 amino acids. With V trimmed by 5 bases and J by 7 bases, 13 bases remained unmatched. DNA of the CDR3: TGTGCCAGCAGTCCCACCCTGACAGGGGTGGGGGAGCAGTACTTC. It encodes CASSPTLTGVGEQYF.

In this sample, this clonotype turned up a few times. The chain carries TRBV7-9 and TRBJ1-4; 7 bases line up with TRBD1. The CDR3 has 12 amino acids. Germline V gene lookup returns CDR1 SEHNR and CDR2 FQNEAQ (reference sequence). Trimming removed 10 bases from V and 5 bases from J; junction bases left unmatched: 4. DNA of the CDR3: TGTGCCATCCTACAGGGGAATGAAAAACTGTTTTTT. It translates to CAILQGNEKLFF.

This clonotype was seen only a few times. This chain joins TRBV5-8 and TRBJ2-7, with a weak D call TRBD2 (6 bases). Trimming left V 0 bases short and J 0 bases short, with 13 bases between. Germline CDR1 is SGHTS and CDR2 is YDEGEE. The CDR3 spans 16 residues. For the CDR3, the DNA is TGTGCCAGCAGCTTGGATCCCGGGGGACCCTCCTACGAGCAGTACTTC. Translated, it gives CASSLDPGGPSYEQYF.

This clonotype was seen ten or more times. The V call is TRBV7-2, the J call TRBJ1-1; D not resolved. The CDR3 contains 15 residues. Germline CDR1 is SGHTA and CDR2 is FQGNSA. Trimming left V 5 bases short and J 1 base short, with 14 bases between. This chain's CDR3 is CASSAPTAGNTEAFF. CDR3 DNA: TGTGCCAGCAGCGCCCCTACGGCGGGGAACACTGAAGCTTTCTTT.

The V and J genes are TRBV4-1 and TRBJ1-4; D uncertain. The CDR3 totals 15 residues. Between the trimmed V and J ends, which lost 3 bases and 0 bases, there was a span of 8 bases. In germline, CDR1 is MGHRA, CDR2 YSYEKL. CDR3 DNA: TGCGCCAGCAGCCAGGTCTTCACAACTAATGAAAAACTGTTTTTT. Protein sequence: CASSQVFTTNEKLFF.

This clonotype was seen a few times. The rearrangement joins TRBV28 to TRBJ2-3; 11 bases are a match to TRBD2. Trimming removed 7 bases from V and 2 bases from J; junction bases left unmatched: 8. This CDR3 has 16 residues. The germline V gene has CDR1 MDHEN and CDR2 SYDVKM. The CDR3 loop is CASNLLAGGYTDTQYF. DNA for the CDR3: TGTGCCAGCAATCTGCTAGCGGGGGGTTACACAGATACGCAGTATTTT.

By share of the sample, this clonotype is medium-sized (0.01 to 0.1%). CDR3 in amino acids: CASSLQGDNYGYTF. DNA of the CDR3: TGTGCCAGCAGTTTACAGGGGGACAACTATGGCTACACCTTC. The V gene is TRBV28, the J gene TRBJ1-2; TRBD1 matches at 7 bases. Trimming cost V 2 bases and J 2 bases; bases outside gene matches: 2. The CDR3 runs 14 residues. Per the germline V gene, CDR1 is MDHEN and CDR2 is SYDVKM.

The CDR3 DNA reads TGTGCCAGCAGTTTAATGTCAGGGTTCCTAATACAACGGGACTACACCTTC. This encodes CASSLMSGFLIQRDYTF. J is TRBJ1-2 and V is TRBV28, with D possibly matching TRBD1 (5 bases). With 2 bases removed from V and 10 bases from J, the gap between germline ends came to 26 bases. The CDR3 extends over 17 amino acids. The germline V gene encodes CDR1 MDHEN and CDR2 SYDVKM.